Shown below are 28 T cell receptor beta chains from a single sample sequenced in a study of shared clonotypes between healthy human individuals. CD45RO-negative, CCR7-selected cells formed the naive CD8 fraction, which excluded terminally differentiated effector memory CD45RA+ cells. Assay: immunoSEQ multiplex PCR; the TCRdb copy retains only in-frame clones and omits some. The sample has about 2 million clones, 85% to 95% seen once. Specimen: naive CD8+ T cells sorted from blood. These receptors were obtained from a man between 18 and 29 years old in good health.

V gene TRBV15 combines with J gene TRBJ1-2, with D possibly being TRBD1 (5 bases). V gave up 5 bases and J gave up 8 bases, with 21 bases separating them. The CDR3 has 15 residues. Germline values: CDR1 LNHNV, CDR2 YYDKDF (reference sequence). CDR3 DNA sequence: TGTGCCACCAGCTCCTTGTCGGGGGGTGCCGAAGGCTACACCTTC. Residues: CATSSLSGGAEGYTF.

V gene TRBV6-5 combines with J gene TRBJ2-7, with 9 positions matching TRBD2. CDR3 length equals 14 residues. CDR1 and CDR2 (germline): MNHEY, SVGAGI. Trimming at V came to 5 bases and at J to 4 bases, leaving 6 bases not matched to a gene. Here the CDR3 DNA reads TGTGCCAGCAGTCCCCCGAGCGGGGGGTACGAGCAGTACTTC. This sequence encodes CASSPPSGGYEQYF.

This rearrangement joins TRBV4-3 to TRBJ2-7; D may correspond to TRBD1 or TRBD2 (5 bases each). The CDR3 has 14 residues. Germline lookup yields CDR1 LGHNA and CDR2 YSLEER. Trimming stripped 3 bases from V and 4 bases from J, with 13 bases between. Here the CDR3 reads CASSQGTVVYEQYF. CDR3 DNA: TGCGCCAGCAGCCAGGGGACGGTGGTTTACGAGCAGTACTTC.

The chain employs TRBV27 and TRBJ2-3, with 7 bases aligning to TRBD2. The V gene end was trimmed by 5 bases and the J gene end by 4 bases; junction bases not matched to a gene: 9. Germline CDR1 reads MNHEY; CDR2 reads SMNVEV (reference sequence). This CDR3 has 15 amino acids. The CDR3 nucleotides read TGTGCCAGCAGTCCTGGGACTATTCTGTCAGATACGCAGTATTTT. As protein: CASSPGTILSDTQYF.

The gene calls are TRBV28 and TRBJ2-5; D is possibly TRBD1 (5 bases). The germline gives CDR1 MDHEN, CDR2 SYDVKM. V was cut by 9 bases and J by 1 base, with 12 bases left in between. CDR3 length equals 13 residues. CDR3 protein: CASSDSSQETQYF. CDR3 DNA sequence: TGTGCCAGTTCTGACAGCTCCCAAGAGACCCAGTACTTC.

The J gene is TRBJ2-1, the V gene TRBV7-9; no clear D gene. This CDR3 comprises 14 residues. Germline-derived CDR1 and CDR2 are SEHNR and FQNEAQ (reference sequence). The ends were cut back, 1 base at V and 2 bases at J, with 6 bases in the middle. CDR3 sequence (DNA): TGTGCCAGCAGCTTAGATGAAACCTACAATGAGCAGTTCTTC. It specifies CASSLDETYNEQFF. The full variable domain, rest sourced from reference TRBV7-9 and TRBJ2-1, is DTGVSQNPRHKITKRGQNVTFRCDPISEHNRLYWYRQTLGQGPEFLTYFQNEAQLEKSRLLSDRFSAERPKGSFSTLEIQRTEQGDSAMYLCASSLDETYNEQFFGPGTRLTVL.

This clone appeared a single time. Additional DNA sequences in this sample encode the identical CDR3. The chain has TRBV9 and TRBJ2-7; D is possibly TRBD1 (6 bases). Germline CDR1 is SGDLS and CDR2 is YYNGEE. The V and J ends lost 3 bases and 2 bases respectively, with 9 bases between them. The CDR3 contains 13 residues. CDR3 nucleotides: TGTGCCAGCAGCGGATCAGGGGCCTACGAGCAGTACTTC. This translates into CASSGSGAYEQYF.

The chain uses TRBV28 and TRBJ2-7, with TRBD2 matching over 13 bases. Looked up from germline, CDR1 is MDHEN and CDR2 is SYDVKM. There are 15 residues in the CDR3. After removal of 6 bases from V and 3 bases from J, the junction contained 5 bases not matched to a gene. For the CDR3, the DNA is TGTGCCAGCAGCGCAGGACTAGCGGGGGACTACGAGCAGTACTTC. Protein sequence: CASSAGLAGDYEQYF.

CDR3 loop: CAWSVWNTDTQYF. The DNA of the CDR3 is TGTGCCTGGAGTGTTTGGAACACAGATACGCAGTATTTT. The rearrangement links TRBV30 to TRBJ2-3; D call uncertain. Deletions cut 0 bases from V and 2 bases from J, with 6 bases between. This CDR3 has 13 residues. In germline, CDR1 is GTSNPN, CDR2 SVGIG (reference sequence).

The rearrangement joins TRBV6-6 to TRBJ2-5; no definite D call. Between the trimmed V and J ends, which lost 6 bases and 0 bases, there was a span of 2 bases. The CDR3 has 11 amino acids. The V gene's germline CDR1 is MNHNY and CDR2 SVGAGI (reference sequence). The CDR3 DNA reads as TGTGCCAGCAGGTACCAAGAGACCCAGTACTTC. Encoded protein: CASRYQETQYF.

The rearrangement joins TRBV28 to TRBJ1-2, with D possibly TRBD1 on 5 matching bases. The germline CDR1 and CDR2 sequences are MDHEN and SYDVKM. This CDR3 has 15 residues. V lost 2 bases, J lost 4 bases, and 14 bases lay in between. The CDR3 DNA sequence: TGTGCCAGCAGTTTACCCTTCGGGGGGACCTATGGCTACACCTTC. This gives the protein CASSLPFGGTYGYTF.

Note on this clone: Other nucleotide sequences in the sample specify the same CDR3. The chain couples TRBV9 to TRBJ1-3; 8 nucleotides match TRBD1. CDR3 length: 15 residues. CDR1 is SGDLS, CDR2 YYNGEE, per germline. The V segment lost 1 base and the J segment 0 bases; nucleotides outside the gene matches: 0. The CDR3 nucleotides read TGTGCCAGCAGCGTAACAGGGGGCTCTGGAAACACCATATATTTT. Amino acid sequence: CASSVTGGSGNTIYF. Full variable domain (rest looked up from reference TRBV9 and TRBJ1-3): DSGVTQTPKHLITATGQRVTLRCSPRSGDLSVYWYQQSLDQGLQFLIQYYNGEERAKGNILERFSAQQFPDLHSELNLSSLELGDSALYFCASSVTGGSGNTIYFGEGSWLTVV.

The chain recombines TRBV2 with TRBJ1-4; 8 nucleotides align to TRBD1. Germline lookup yields CDR1 SNHLY and CDR2 FYNNEI. The V and J ends lost 6 bases and 8 bases, in that order; junction bases with no gene match: 5. CDR3 length: 13 amino acids. The CDR3 loop is CASRTGQGEKLFF. CDR3 sequence (DNA): TGTGCCAGCAGAACCGGACAGGGCGAAAAACTGTTTTTT.

In this sample, this clone turned up once. CDR3 coding DNA: TGTGCCAGCAGGGAGGGGGTGGGCACTGAAGCTTTCTTT. Translating gives CASREGVGTEAFF. The chain couples TRBV5-6 to TRBJ1-1, with D possibly TRBD1 on 6 matching bases. V lost 5 bases and J lost 4, with 12 bases in between. Per germline, CDR1 SGHDT and CDR2 YYEEEE. There are 13 residues in the CDR3.

The V and J genes are TRBV4-1 and TRBJ2-5; a possible D gene is TRBD2 (6 bases). This CDR3 contains 12 residues. V was pared by 6 bases and J by 3 bases, with 8 bases between. Germline V lookup: CDR1 MGHRA, CDR2 YSYEKL. The CDR3 DNA follows: TGCGCCAGCAGAGGACTAAAAGAGACCCAGTACTTC. Translating it yields CASRGLKETQYF.

The rearrangement uses TRBV15 and TRBJ2-1, with TRBD2 matching over 12 bases. The V segment lost 0 bases and the J segment 3 bases; nucleotides outside the gene matches: 9. The CDR3 totals 19 residues. Germline V gene sequence: CDR1 LNHNV, CDR2 YYDKDF (reference sequence). The CDR3 here is CATSREPTSGGSHYNEQFF. CDR3 nucleotide sequence: TGTGCCACCAGCAGAGAGCCGACTAGCGGGGGATCCCACTACAATGAGCAGTTCTTC.

The rearrangement links TRBV11-1 to TRBJ2-1; unclear D gene. This CDR3 comprises 13 residues. Between the trimmed V and J ends, which lost 0 bases and 8 bases, there was a span of 8 bases. Germline CDR1 and CDR2: SGHAT and FQDESV (reference sequence). CDR3 sequence reads: CASSLAFGDEQFF. The CDR3 DNA follows: TGTGCCAGCAGCTTAGCTTTTGGGGATGAGCAGTTCTTC.

V usage is TRBV5-1 and J usage is TRBJ2-1, with D maybe TRBD2 (6 bases). Trimming cost V 10 bases and J 1 base, with 15 bases left between them. This CDR3 region has 14 residues. Germline V gene lookup returns CDR1 SGHRS and CDR2 YFSETQ. The CDR3 protein is CAQNGGTSYNEQFF. The CDR3 DNA reads as TGCGCCCAGAATGGGGGGACGTCCTACAATGAGCAGTTCTTC.

This rearrangement joins TRBV9 to TRBJ1-2, with D unclear. Germline lookup yields CDR1 SGDLS and CDR2 YYNGEE. The length of the CDR3 is 14 residues. V lost 0 bases and J lost 8, with 14 bases in between. This CDR3 reads CASSVVGKEDGYTF. The CDR3 DNA is TGTGCCAGCAGCGTAGTGGGAAAAGAGGACGGCTACACCTTC.

The chain couples TRBV7-2 to TRBJ2-4, with 8 bases fitting TRBD2. CDR1 SGHTA and CDR2 FQGNSA come from the germline V gene. J was trimmed by 11 bases and V by 5 bases; bases with no gene match: 8. The CDR3 has 13 residues. Written as DNA, the CDR3 is TGTGCCAGCAGCCCGACAACGGGAGGGTTTCAGTACTTC. Encoded protein: CASSPTTGGFQYF.

V usage is TRBV27 and J usage is TRBJ2-7; 8 bases align to TRBD1. The CDR3 contains 14 residues. Germline V gives CDR1 MNHEY, CDR2 SMNVEV (reference sequence). V shed 3 bases and J 0 bases; nucleotides not matched to a gene: 1. In DNA, the CDR3 is TGTGCCAGCAGTTTGGGACAGGCCTCCTACGAGCAGTACTTC. The encoded protein is CASSLGQASYEQYF.

The CDR3 nucleotides are TGCAGTGCTGTCGACAGGCCCGAGCAGTACTTC. This encodes CSAVDRPEQYF. The V and J genes are TRBV20-1 and TRBJ2-7; D perhaps matches TRBD1 (6 bases). With 5 bases removed from V and 6 bases from J, the gap between germline ends came to 11 bases. Germline loops: CDR1 DFQATT, CDR2 SNEGSKA (reference sequence). The CDR3 is 11 amino acids.

This chain's CDR3 is CASSIREWAAEQYF. For the CDR3, the DNA is TGTGCCAGTAGTATAAGGGAATGGGCGGCCGAGCAGTACTTC. The chain couples TRBV19 to TRBJ2-7, with D unresolved. Looked up from germline, CDR1 is LNHDA and CDR2 is SQIVND (reference sequence). This CDR3 comprises 14 residues. V dropped 2 bases and J dropped 6 bases, with 14 bases sitting between them.

A single count supports this clone. This chain connects TRBV10-3 to TRBJ2-7; TRBD2 matches 12 bases. Germline lookup yields CDR1 ENHRY and CDR2 SYGVKD. The length of the CDR3 is 15 residues. V lost 3 bases and J lost 5; bases outside the gene matches: 5. DNA for the CDR3: TGTGCCATCAGTGATGAACTAGCGGGAGGCGACGAGCAGTACTTC. Protein: CAISDELAGGDEQYF.

The chain is built from TRBV7-8 and TRBJ2-7; 9 bases fit TRBD1. This CDR3 has 13 residues. The trim removed 5 bases at V and 3 bases at J, leaving 2 bases unmatched. Per the germline V gene, CDR1 is SGHVS and CDR2 is FQNEAQ. Written as DNA, the CDR3 is TGTGCCAGCAGCGGGACAGGGCGCTACGAGCAGTACTTC. Encoded protein: CASSGTGRYEQYF.

This rearrangement joins TRBV28 to TRBJ1-5; D unclear. Between the trimmed V and J ends, which lost 6 bases and 7 bases, there was a span of 13 bases. CDR1 is MDHEN and CDR2 is SYDVKM in the germline V gene. The CDR3 runs 13 residues. The CDR3 sequence is CASREEVVQPQHF. In DNA, the CDR3 is TGTGCCAGCAGGGAGGAGGTGGTACAGCCCCAGCATTTT. The full variable domain, completed using reference TRBV28 and TRBJ1-5, is DVKVTQSSRYLVKRTGEKVFLECVQDMDHENMFWYRQDPGLGLRLIYFSYDVKMKEKGDIPEGYSVSREKKERFSLILESASTNQTSMYLCASREEVVQPQHFGDGTRLSIL.

The chain is built from TRBV4-1 and TRBJ1-1; TRBD1 is a possible D gene (5 bases). V was clipped by 0 bases and J by 5 bases, with 10 bases between them. Per germline, CDR1 MGHRA and CDR2 YSYEKL. CDR3 size: 14 residues. The CDR3 coding sequence is TGCGCCAGCAGCCAAGAGCAGGGAGGGACTGAAGCTTTCTTT. Its protein product is CASSQEQGGTEAFF.

This rearrangement joins TRBV7-2 to TRBJ2-7, with D unclear. Trimming removed 5 bases from V and 6 bases from J, with 14 bases in between. The CDR3 length is 13 residues. Looked up from germline, CDR1 is SGHTA and CDR2 is FQGNSA. This CDR3 is CASSRLLWGEQYF. The DNA of the CDR3 is TGTGCCAGCAGCCGACTGTTGTGGGGCGAGCAGTACTTC.